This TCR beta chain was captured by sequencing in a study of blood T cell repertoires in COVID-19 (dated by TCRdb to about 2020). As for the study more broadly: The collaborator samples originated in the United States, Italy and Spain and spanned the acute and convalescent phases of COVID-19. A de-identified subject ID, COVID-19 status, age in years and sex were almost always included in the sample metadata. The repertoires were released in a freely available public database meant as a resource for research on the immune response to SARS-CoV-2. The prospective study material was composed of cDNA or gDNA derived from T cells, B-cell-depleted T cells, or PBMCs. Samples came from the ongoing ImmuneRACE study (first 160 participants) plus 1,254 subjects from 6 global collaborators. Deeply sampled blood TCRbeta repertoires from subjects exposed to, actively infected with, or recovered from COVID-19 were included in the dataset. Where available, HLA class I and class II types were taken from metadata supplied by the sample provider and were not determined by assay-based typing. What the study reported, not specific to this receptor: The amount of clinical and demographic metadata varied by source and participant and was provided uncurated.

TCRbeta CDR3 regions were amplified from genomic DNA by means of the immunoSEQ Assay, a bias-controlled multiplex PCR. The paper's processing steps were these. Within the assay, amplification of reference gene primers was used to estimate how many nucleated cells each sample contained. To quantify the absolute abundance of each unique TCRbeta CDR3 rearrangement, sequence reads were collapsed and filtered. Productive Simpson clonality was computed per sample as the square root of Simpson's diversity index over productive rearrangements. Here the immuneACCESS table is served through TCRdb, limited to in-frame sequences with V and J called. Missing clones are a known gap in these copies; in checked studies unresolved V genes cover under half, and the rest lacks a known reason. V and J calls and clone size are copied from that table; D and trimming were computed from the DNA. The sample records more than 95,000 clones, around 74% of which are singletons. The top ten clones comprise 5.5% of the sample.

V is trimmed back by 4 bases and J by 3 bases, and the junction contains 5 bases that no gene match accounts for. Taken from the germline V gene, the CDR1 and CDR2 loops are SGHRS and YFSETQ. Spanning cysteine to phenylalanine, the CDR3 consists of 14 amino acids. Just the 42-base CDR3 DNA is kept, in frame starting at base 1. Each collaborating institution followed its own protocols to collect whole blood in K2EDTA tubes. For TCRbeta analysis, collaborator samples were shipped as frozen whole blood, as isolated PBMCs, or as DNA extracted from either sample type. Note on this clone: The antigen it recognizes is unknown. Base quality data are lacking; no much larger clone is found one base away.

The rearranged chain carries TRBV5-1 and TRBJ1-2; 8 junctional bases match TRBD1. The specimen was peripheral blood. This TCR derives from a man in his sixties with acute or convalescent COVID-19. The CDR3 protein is CASSRGTGDYGYTF. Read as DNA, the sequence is TGCGCCAGCAGCAGGGGGACAGGAGACTATGGCTACACCTTC. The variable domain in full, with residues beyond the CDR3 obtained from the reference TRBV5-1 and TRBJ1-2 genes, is KAGVTQTPRYLIKTRGQQVTLSCSPISGHRSVSWYQQTPGQGLQFLFEYFSETQRNKGNFPGRFSGRQFSNSRSEMNVSTLELGDSALYLCASSRGTGDYGYTFGSGTRLTVV.